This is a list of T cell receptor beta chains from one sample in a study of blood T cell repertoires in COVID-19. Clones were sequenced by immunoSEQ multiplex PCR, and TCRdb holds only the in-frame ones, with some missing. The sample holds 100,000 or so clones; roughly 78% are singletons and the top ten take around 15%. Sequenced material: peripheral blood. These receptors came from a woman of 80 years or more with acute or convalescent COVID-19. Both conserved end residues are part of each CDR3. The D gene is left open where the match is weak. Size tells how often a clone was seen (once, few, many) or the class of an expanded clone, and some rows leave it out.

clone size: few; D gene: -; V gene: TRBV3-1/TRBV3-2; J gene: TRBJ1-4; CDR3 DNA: TGTGCCAGCAGCCAAGGTGGCAGGGCTGGTGAAAAACTGTTTTTT; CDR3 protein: CASSQGGRAGEKLFF
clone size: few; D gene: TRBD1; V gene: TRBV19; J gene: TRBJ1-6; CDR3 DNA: TGTGCCAGTAGTATGGGGTTCGGCAGGGGGCTTAATTCACCCCTCCACTTT; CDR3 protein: CASSMGFGRGLNSPLHF
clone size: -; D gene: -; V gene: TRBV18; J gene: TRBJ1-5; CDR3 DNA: TGTGCCAGCTCACCCCCTGAGGGTCAGCCCCAGCATTTT; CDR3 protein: CASSPPEGQPQHF
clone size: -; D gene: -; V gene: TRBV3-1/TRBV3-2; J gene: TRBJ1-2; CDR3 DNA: TGTGCCAGCAGCTACACACTACAGGAAAACTATGGCTACACCTTC; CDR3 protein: CASSYTLQENYGYTF
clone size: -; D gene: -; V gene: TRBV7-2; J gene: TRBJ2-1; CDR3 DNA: TGTGCCAGCAGCTTAGAATGGACTCAGGAGCAGTTCTTC; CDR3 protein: CASSLEWTQEQFF
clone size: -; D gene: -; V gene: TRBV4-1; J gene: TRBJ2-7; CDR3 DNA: TGCGCCAGCAGCCCTTTACCCTTAGACTACGAGCAGTACTTC; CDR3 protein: CASSPLPLDYEQYF
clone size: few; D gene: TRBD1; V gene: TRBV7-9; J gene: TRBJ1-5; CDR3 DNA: TGTGCCAGCAGCCGGACAGGTAGCAATCAGCCCCAGCATTTT; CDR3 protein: CASSRTGSNQPQHF
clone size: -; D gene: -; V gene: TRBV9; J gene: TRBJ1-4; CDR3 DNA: TGTGCCAGCAGCCCCTCCGGGGGTAATGAAAAACTGTTTTTT; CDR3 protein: CASSPSGGNEKLFF
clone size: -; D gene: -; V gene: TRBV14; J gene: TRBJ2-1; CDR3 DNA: TGTGCCAGCAGCCAGGCAGGGGATCCCTACAATGAGCAGTTCTTC; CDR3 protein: CASSQAGDPYNEQFF
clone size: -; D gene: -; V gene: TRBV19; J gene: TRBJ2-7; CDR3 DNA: TGTGCCAGTAGTATCCAGGAGACAGTCGGCTCCTACGAGCAGTACTTC; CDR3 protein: CASSIQETVGSYEQYF
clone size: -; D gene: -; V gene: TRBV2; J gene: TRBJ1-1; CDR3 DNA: TGTGCCAGCAGCCCCGGGGGGGGGTTGAACACTGAAGCTTTCTTT; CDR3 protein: CASSPGGGLNTEAFF
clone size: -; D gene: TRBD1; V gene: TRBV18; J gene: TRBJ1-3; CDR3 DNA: TGTGCCAGCTCGTGGGACAGGTCAAAGGGAAACACCATATATTTT; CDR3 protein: CASSWDRSKGNTIYF
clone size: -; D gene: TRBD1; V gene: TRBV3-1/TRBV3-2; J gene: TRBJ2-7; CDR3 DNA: TGTGCCAGCAGCCTTCTGGGACAGTCCTCCTACGAGCAGTACTTC; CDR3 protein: CASSLLGQSSYEQYF
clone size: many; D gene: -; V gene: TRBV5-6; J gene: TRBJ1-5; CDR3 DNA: TGTGCCAGCAGCTTGGACATCCATAGCAATCAGCCCCAGCATTTT; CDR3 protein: CASSLDIHSNQPQHF
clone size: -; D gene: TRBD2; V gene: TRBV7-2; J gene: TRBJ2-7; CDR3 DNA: TGTGCCAGCAGCTCATCCCGACTAGCGGGGGGCTACGAGCAGTACTTC; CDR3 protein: CASSSSRLAGGYEQYF
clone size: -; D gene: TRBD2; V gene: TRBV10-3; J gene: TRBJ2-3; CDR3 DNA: TGTGCCATCAGTGACTCCGGACTAGCGGGGGACACAGATACGCAGTATTTT; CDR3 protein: CAISDSGLAGDTDTQYF
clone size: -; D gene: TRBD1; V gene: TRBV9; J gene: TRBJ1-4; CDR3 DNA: TGTGCCAGCAGCGTAGGTTTTTCGACAGGGGCGGCTAATGAAAAACTGTTTTTT; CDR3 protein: CASSVGFSTGAANEKLFF
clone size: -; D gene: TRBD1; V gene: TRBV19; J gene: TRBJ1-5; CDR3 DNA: TGTGCCAGTACCCGAGCCGGGACAGGGGGCGATCAGCCCCAGCATTTT; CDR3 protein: CASTRAGTGGDQPQHF
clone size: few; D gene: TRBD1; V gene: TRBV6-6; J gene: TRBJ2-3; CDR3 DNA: TGTGCCAGCCTATCGGGACAGGGTTCAGATACGCAGTATTTT; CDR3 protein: CASLSGQGSDTQYF
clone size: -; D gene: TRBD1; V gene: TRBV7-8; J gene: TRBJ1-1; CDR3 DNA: TGTGCCAGCAGCTTACGCAACAGGGGGCTAGGTGAAGCTTTCTTT; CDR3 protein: CASSLRNRGLGEAFF
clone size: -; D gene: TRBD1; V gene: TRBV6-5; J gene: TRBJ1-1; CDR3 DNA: TGTGCCAGCAGTTACTCCCGGGACAGGATGAACACTGAAGCTTTCTTT; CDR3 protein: CASSYSRDRMNTEAFF
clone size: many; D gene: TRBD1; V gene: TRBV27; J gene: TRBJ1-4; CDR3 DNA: TGTGCCAGCAGTTTTTACAGGGGTGAAAAACTGTTTTTT; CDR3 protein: CASSFYRGEKLFF
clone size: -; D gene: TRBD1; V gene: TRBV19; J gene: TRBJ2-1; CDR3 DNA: TGTGCCAGTAGCCGGGAAACAGGGGTAAGAACCTACAATGAGCAGTTCTTC; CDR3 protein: CASSRETGVRTYNEQFF
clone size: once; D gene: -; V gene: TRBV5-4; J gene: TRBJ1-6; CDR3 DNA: TGTGCCAGCAGCTTGGGCCAAGGGGATTCACCCCTCCACTTT; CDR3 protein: CASSLGQGDSPLHF
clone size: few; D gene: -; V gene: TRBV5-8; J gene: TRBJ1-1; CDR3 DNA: TGTGCCAGCAAACCGCTGCGGGCTTTCTTT; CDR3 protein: CASKPLRAFF
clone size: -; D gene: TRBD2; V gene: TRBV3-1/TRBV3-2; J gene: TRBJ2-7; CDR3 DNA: TGTGCCAGCAGCCAAGTAGGCGGACTAGGCCTCTACGAGCAGTACTTC; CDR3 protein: CASSQVGGLGLYEQYF
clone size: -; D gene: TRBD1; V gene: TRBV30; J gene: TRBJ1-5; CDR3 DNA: TGTGCCTGGTCAAGAACCGGGACAGGGAACAATCAGCCCCAGCATTTT; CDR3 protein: CAWSRTGTGNNQPQHF
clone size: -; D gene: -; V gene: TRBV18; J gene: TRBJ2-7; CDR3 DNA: TGTGCCAGCTCACCACCGGGGAGCGAGCAGTACTTC; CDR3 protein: CASSPPGSEQYF
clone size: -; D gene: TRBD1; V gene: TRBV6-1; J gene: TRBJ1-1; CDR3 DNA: TGTGCCAGCAGTGAAAGGGGGCGGGCCCCCAGTACTGAAGCTTTCTTT; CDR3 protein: CASSERGRAPSTEAFF
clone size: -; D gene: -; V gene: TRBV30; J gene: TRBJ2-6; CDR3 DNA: TGTGCCTGGAGCTCCTTACGGGGGTTCTCTCCTTCTGGGGCCAACGTCCTGACTTTC; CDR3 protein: CAWSSLRGFSPSGANVLTF
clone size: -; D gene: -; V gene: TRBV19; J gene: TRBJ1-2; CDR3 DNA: TGTGCCAGTAGTAAGGGGTATGGCTACACCTTC; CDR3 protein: CASSKGYGYTF
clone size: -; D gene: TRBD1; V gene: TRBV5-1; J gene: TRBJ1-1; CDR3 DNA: TGCGCCAGCAGCTCCCACCCGGGACAGGTCATGAACACTGAAGCTTTCTTT; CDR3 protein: CASSSHPGQVMNTEAFF
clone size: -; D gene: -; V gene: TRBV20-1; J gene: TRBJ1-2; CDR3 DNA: TGCAGTGCTAGGCCTATCTATGGCTACACCTTC; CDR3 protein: CSARPIYGYTF
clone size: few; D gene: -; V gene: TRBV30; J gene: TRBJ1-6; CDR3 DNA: TGTGCCTGGAAATCGGAGAATTCACCCCTCCACTTT; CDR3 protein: CAWKSENSPLHF